The 7 T cell receptor beta chains presented below share a single source sample, sequenced in a study of cytotoxic CD8 clonotypes in ibrutinib-treated CLL. The repertoire was sequenced with immunoSEQ multiplex PCR; TCRdb's copy has only in-frame clones and lacks some. The data show about 330,000 clones, roughly 67% seen once. The material sequenced was PBMCs, taken after 36 months of ibrutinib treatment. These receptor sequences come from a human donor with chronic lymphocytic leukemia.

The genes are TRBV4-2 and TRBJ2-1; the match to TRBD1 covers 8 bases. CDR1 is LGHNA and CDR2 is YNFKEQ in the germline V gene. V was clipped by 4 bases and J by 5 bases; unmatched bases: 10. This CDR3 has 16 residues. For the CDR3, the DNA is TGTGCCAGCAGCCTAGAACGGACAGGGCACCACAATGAGCAGTTCTTC. Encoded protein: CASSLERTGHHNEQFF.

The chain is built from TRBV7-2 and TRBJ2-2; possible D gene TRBD1, 6 bases. Trimming cost V 3 bases and J 1 base, with 9 bases left between them. Germline values: CDR1 SGHTA, CDR2 FQGNSA. The CDR3 is 15 amino acids. This CDR3 is CASSFLGGNTGELFF. The DNA for the CDR3 is TGTGCCAGCAGCTTCCTAGGGGGGAACACCGGGGAGCTGTTTTTT.

This chain uses TRBV11-3 with TRBJ2-3; D call uncertain. Between the trimmed V and J ends, which lost 0 bases and 0 bases, there was a span of 1 base. The CDR3 sequence is 13 residues long. Looked up from germline, CDR1 is SGHNT and CDR2 is YENEEA. CDR3 in DNA: TGTGCCAGCAGCTTAGACAGCACAGATACGCAGTATTTT. It is translated as CASSLDSTDTQYF.

The chain uses TRBV2 and TRBJ2-7; D is undetermined. V lost 5 bases to trimming and J lost 5 bases, with 16 bases between them. This CDR3 is built from 14 residues. CDR1 is SNHLY, CDR2 FYNNEI, per germline. CDR3 residues: CASSPARSFDEQYF. In DNA, the CDR3 is TGTGCCAGCAGTCCAGCTAGGTCTTTCGACGAGCAGTACTTC.

The chain has TRBV5-1 and TRBJ2-3; TRBD2 aligns across 8 bases. Trimming at V came to 0 bases and at J to 3 bases, leaving 6 bases not matched to a gene. Germline CDR1 reads SGHRS; CDR2 reads YFSETQ. The CDR3 is made up of 16 amino acids. The DNA for the CDR3 is TGCGCCAGCAGCTTGGGAAGCGGGAGATCGACAGATACGCAGTATTTT. This encodes CASSLGSGRSTDTQYF. Variable domain in full (rest from reference TRBV5-1 and TRBJ2-3): KAGVTQTPRYLIKTRGQQVTLSCSPISGHRSVSWYQQTPGQGLQFLFEYFSETQRNKGNFPGRFSGRQFSNSRSEMNVSTLELGDSALYLCASSLGSGRSTDTQYFGPGTRLTVL.

J is TRBJ2-7 and V is TRBV5-1; 8 nucleotides line up with TRBD1. The V and J ends lost 0 bases and 0 bases, in that order; junction bases with no gene match: 5. This CDR3 contains 16 residues. Germline assignment: CDR1 SGHRS and CDR2 YFSETQ. In DNA, the CDR3 is TGCGCCAGCAGCTTGGCCACAGGGGGGCTCTCCTACGAGCAGTACTTC. It specifies CASSLATGGLSYEQYF.

V usage is TRBV2 and J usage is TRBJ2-4; TRBD2 matches 8 bases. The germline V gene has CDR1 SNHLY and CDR2 FYNNEI. The CDR3 sequence is 21 residues long. V trimming: 7 bases; J trimming: 2 bases; junction bases outside the gene matches: 25. CDR3 bases: TGTGCCAGCACCGCAGAACAGGGAATGAAGAGGGCGGGAGGAACCAAAAACATTCAGTACTTC. It specifies CASTAEQGMKRAGGTKNIQYF.